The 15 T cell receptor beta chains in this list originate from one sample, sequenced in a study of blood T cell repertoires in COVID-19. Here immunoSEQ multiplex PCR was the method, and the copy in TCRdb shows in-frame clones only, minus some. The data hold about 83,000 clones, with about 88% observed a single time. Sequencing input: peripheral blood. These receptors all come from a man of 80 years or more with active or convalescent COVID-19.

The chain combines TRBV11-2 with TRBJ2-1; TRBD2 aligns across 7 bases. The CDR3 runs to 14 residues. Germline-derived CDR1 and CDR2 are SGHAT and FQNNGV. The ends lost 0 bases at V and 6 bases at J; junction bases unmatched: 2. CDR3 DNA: TGTGCCAGCAGCTTAGAAGCGGGAATCAATGAGCAGTTCTTC. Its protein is CASSLEAGINEQFF.

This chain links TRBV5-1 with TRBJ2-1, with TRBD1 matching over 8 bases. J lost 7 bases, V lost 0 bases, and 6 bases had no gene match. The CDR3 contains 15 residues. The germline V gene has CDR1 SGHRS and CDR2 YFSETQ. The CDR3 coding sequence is TGCGCCAGCAGCTTGGGGGACAGGAGAGGAAATGAGCAGTTCTTC. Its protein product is CASSLGDRRGNEQFF.

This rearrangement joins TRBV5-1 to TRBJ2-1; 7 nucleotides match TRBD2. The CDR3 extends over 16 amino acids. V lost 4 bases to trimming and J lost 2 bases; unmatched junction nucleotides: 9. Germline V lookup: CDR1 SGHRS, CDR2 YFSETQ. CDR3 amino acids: CASSPRGVGTYNEQFF. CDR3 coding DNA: TGCGCCAGCAGCCCCCGGGGGGTTGGGACCTACAATGAGCAGTTCTTC.

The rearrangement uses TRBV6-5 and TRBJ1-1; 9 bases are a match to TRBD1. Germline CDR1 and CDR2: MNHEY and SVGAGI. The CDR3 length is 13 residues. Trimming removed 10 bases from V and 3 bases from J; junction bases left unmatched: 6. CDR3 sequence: CATDRGAHTEAFF. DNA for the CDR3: TGTGCCACCGACAGGGGGGCGCACACTGAAGCTTTCTTT.

CDR3 DNA sequence: TGTGCCAGCAGTTTTAGCAGAACCCAAGAGACCCAGTACTTC. This translates into CASSFSRTQETQYF. The chain uses TRBV28 and TRBJ2-5; D is unresolved. The V and J ends lost 3 bases and 1 base respectively, with 9 bases between them. This CDR3 region has 14 residues. In germline, CDR1 is MDHEN, CDR2 SYDVKM.

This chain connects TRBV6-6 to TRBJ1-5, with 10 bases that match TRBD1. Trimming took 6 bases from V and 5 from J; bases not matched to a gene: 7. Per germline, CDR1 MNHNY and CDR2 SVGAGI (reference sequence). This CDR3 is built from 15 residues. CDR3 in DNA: TGTGCCAGCAGAGACTCCGGACAGGGGGATCAGCCCCAGCATTTT. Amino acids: CASRDSGQGDQPQHF.

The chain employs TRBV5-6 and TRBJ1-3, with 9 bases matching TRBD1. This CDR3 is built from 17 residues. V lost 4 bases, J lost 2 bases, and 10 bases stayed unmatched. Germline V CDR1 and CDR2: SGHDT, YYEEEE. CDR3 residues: CASSPTWTGVTGNTIYF. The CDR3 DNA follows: TGTGCCAGCAGCCCGACCTGGACAGGGGTCACTGGAAACACCATATATTTT.

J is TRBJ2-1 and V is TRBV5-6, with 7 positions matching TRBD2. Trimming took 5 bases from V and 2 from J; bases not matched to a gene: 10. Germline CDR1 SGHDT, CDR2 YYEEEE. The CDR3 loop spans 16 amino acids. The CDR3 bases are TGTGCCAGCAGTCCAACACTAGCGAATGCCTACAATGAGCAGTTCTTC. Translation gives CASSPTLANAYNEQFF. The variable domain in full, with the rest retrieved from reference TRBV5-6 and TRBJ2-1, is DAGVTQSPTHLIKTRGQQVTLRCSPKSGHDTVSWYQQALGQGPQFIFQYYEEEERQRGNFPDRFSGHQFPNYSSELNVNALLLGDSALYLCASSPTLANAYNEQFFGPGTRLTVL.

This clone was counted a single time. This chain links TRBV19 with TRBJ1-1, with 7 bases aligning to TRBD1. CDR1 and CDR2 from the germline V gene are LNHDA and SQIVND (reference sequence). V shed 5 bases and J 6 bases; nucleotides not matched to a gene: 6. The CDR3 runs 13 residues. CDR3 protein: CASSVTGAPEAFF. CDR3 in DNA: TGTGCCAGTAGTGTAACAGGGGCCCCTGAAGCTTTCTTT.

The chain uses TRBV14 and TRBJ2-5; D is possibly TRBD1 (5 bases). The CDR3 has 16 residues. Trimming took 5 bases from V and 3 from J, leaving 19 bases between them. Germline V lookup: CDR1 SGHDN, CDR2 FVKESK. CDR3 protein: CASSIGHLGSKETQYF. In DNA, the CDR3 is TGTGCCAGCAGCATAGGACACCTAGGAAGTAAAGAGACCCAGTACTTC.

The CDR3 loop is CASSPGPAYEQYV. CDR3 nucleotides: TGTGCCAGCTCACCAGGTCCAGCCTACGAGCAGTACGTC. The V gene is TRBV18, the J gene TRBJ2-7; unclear D gene. V gave up 2 bases and J gave up 2 bases, with 7 bases separating them. The CDR3 contains 13 residues. The germline V gene encodes CDR1 KGHSH and CDR2 LQKENI.

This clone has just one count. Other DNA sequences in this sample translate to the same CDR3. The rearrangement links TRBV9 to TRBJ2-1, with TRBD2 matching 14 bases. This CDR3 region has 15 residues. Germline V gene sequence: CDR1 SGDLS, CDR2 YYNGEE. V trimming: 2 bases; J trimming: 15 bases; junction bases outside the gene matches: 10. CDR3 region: CASSVTSGGVFDMFF. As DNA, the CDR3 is TGTGCCAGCAGCGTGACTAGCGGGGGGGTTTTCGATATGTTCTTC.

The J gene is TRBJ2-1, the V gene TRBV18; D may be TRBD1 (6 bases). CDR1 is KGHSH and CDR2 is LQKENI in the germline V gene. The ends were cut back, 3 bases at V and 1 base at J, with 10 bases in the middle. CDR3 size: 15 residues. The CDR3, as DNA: TGTGCCAGCTCACCTCAGGGGACGTCCTACAATGAGCAGTTCTTC. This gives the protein CASSPQGTSYNEQFF.

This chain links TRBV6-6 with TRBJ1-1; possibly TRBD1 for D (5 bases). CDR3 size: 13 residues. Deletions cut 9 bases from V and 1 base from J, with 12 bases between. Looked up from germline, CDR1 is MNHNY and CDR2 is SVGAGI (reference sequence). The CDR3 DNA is TGTGCCAGTTCAGGGAACCGGAACACTGAAGCTTTCTTT. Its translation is CASSGNRNTEAFF.

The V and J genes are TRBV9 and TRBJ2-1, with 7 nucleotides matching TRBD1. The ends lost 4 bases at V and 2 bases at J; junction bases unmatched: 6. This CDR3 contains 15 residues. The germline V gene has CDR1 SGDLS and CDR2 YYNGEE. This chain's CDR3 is CASSSRDSPYNEQFF. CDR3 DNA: TGTGCCAGCAGCTCCCGGGACAGCCCCTACAATGAGCAGTTCTTC.